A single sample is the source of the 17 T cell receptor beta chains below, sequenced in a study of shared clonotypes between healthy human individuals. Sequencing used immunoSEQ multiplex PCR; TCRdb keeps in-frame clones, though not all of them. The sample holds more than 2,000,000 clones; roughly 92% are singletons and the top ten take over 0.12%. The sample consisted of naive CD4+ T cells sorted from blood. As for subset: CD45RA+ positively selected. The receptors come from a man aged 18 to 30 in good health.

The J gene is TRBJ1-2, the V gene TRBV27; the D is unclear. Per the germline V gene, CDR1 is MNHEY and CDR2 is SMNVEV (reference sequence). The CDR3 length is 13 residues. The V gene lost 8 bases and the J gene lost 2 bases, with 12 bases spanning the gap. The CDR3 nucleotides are TGTGCCAGCGCCCAGTCGGGGAACTATGGCTACACCTTC. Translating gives CASAQSGNYGYTF.

CDR3 protein: CASSPGDIRRMQYF. As DNA, the CDR3 is TGTGCCAGCAGCCCCGGGGACATACGGCGGATGCAGTATTTT. The chain links TRBV7-3 to TRBJ2-3; a weak D match, TRBD1 (6 bases). The V end was cut by 5 bases, the J end by 11 bases, with 20 bases between. The CDR3 has 14 amino acids. Germline assignment: CDR1 SGHTA and CDR2 FQGTGA.

In nucleotides, the CDR3 is TGTGCCAGCAGTGAAGACCCTCTTCGATGGGACAGGGTTTGGAACACCATATATTTT. Translation: CASSEDPLRWDRVWNTIYF. This sequence joins TRBV6-1 and TRBJ1-3; TRBD1 matches 9 bases. After removal of 1 base from V and 7 bases from J, the junction contained 17 bases not matched to a gene. The CDR3 contains 19 residues. CDR1 and CDR2 (germline): MNHNS, SASEGT.

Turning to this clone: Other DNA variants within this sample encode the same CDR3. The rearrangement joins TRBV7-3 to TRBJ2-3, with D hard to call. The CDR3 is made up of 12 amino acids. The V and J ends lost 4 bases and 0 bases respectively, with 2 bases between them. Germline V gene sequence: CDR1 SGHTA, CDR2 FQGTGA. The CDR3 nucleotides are TGTGCCAGCAGCTCTAGCACAGATACGCAGTATTTT. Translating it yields CASSSSTDTQYF.

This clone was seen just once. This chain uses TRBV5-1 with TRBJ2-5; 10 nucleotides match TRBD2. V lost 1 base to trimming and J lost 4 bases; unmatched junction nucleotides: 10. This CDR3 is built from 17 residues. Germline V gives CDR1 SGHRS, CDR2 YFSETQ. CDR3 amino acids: CASSLSLSSGRIETQYF. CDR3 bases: TGCGCCAGCAGCTTGTCTTTATCTAGCGGGAGAATAGAGACCCAGTACTTC.

The DNA for the CDR3 is TGTGCCAGCAGTTTGGTACCGCAGGGTAATTCACCCCTCCACTTT. As protein: CASSLVPQGNSPLHF. The genes are TRBV27 and TRBJ1-6; D perhaps matches TRBD1 (5 bases). V was shortened by 3 bases and J by 6 bases, with 12 bases between the two germline ends. This CDR3 is built from 15 residues. The germline gives CDR1 MNHEY, CDR2 SMNVEV (reference sequence).

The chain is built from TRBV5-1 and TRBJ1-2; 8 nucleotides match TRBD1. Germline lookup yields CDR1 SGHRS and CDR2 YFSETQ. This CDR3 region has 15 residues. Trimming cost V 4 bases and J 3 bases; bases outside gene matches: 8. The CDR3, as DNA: TGCGCCAGCAGCGTGGACAGGGCCTTTGACTATGGCTACACCTTC. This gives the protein CASSVDRAFDYGYTF.

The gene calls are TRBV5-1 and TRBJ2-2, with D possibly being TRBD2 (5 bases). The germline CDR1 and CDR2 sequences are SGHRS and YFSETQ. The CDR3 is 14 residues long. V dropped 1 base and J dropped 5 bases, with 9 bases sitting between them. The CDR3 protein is CASSLIAQTGELFF. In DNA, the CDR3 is TGCGCCAGCAGCTTGATAGCGCAGACCGGGGAGCTGTTTTTT.

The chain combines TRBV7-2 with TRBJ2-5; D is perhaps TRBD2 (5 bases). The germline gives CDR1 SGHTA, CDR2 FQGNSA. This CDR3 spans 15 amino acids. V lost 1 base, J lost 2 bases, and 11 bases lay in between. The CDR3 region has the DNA TGTGCCAGCAGCTTAGAAGGGAGAGGTCAAGAGACCCAGTACTTC. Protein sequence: CASSLEGRGQETQYF.

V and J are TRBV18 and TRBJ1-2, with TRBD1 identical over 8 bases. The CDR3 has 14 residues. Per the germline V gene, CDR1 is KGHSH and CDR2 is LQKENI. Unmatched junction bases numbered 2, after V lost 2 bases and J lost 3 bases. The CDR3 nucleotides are TGTGCCAGCTCACCAGAACAGGGGGACTATGGCTACACCTTC. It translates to CASSPEQGDYGYTF.

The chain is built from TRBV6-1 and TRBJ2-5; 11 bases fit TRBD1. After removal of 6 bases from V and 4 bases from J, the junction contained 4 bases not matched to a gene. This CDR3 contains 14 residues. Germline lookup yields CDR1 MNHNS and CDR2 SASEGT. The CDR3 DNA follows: TGTGCCAGCAGGGACAGGGGGCATGGAGAGACCCAGTACTTC. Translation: CASRDRGHGETQYF.

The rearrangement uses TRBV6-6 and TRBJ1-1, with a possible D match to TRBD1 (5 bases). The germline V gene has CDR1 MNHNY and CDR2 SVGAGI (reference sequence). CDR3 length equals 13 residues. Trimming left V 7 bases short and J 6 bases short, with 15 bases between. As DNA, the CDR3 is TGTGCCAGCATCCTAATGGGAGGGGCTGAAGCTTTCTTT. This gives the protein CASILMGGAEAFF.

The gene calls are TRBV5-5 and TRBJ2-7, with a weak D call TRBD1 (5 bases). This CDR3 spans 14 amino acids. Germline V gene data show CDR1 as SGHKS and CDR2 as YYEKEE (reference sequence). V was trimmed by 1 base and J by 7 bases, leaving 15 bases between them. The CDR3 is CASSLSQGAKEQYF. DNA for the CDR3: TGTGCCAGCAGCTTGAGCCAGGGCGCGAAAGAGCAGTACTTC.

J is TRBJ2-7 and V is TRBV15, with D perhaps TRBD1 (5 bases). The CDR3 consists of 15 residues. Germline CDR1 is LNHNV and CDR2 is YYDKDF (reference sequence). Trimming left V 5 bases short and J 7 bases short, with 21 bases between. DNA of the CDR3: TGTGCCACCAGCGAAGGGGCGTTGGGAAGTAGGGAGCAGTACTTC. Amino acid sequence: CATSEGALGSREQYF.

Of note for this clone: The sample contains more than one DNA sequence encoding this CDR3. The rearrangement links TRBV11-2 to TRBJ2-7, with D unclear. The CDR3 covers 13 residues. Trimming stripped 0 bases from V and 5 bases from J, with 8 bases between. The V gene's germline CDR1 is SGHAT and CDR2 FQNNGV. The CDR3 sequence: CASSLDRPNEQYF. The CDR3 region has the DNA TGTGCCAGCAGCTTAGACAGGCCAAACGAGCAGTACTTC.

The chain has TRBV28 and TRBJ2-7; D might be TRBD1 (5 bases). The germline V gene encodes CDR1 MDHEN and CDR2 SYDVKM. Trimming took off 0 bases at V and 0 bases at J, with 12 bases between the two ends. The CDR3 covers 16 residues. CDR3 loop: CASSLWVKGPSYEQYF. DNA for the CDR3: TGTGCCAGCAGTTTATGGGTGAAGGGGCCCTCCTACGAGCAGTACTTC.

The CDR3 DNA reads as TGTGCCAGCCACGGACCCCACAATGAGCAGTTCTTC. It specifies CASHGPHNEQFF. The rearrangement joins TRBV2 to TRBJ2-1; D ambiguous. Germline V lookup: CDR1 SNHLY, CDR2 FYNNEI. The CDR3 covers 12 residues. Trimming took off 8 bases at V and 5 bases at J, with 10 bases between the two ends.